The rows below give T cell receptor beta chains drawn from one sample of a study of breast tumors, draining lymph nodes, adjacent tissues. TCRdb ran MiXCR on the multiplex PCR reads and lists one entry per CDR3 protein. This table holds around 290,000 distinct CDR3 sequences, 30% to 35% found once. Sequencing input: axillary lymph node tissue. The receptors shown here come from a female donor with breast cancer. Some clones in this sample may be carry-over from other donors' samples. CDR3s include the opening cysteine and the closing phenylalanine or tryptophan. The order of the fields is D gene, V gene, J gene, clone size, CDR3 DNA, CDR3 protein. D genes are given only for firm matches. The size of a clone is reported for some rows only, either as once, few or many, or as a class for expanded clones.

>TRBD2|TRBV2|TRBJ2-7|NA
TGTGCCAGCAAGGCTAGCGGGAGAGAGCAGTACTTC
CASKASGREQYF
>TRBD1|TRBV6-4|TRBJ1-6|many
TGTGCCAGCAGGGAGACAGGGGGCAATTCACCCCTCCACTTT
CASRETGGNSPLHF
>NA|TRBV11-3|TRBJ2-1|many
TGTGCCAGCAGCTTAGATCGGTACAGCCATGAGCAGTTCTTC
CASSLDRYSHEQFF
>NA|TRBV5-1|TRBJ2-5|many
TGCGCCAGCAGCTTCCAGGGAAGTCAGACCCAGTACTTC
CASSFQGSQTQYF
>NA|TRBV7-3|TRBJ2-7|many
TGTGCCAGCAGCTTAATTGGAGGTCGTGAGCAGTACTTC
CASSLIGGREQYF
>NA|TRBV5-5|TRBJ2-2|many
TGTGCCAGCAGCTTACGACAGGCCCCGAACACCGGGGAGCTGTTTTTT
CASSLRQAPNTGELFF
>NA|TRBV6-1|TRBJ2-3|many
TGTGCCAGCAGTGAAATCCCGGACGGATCAGATACGCAGTATTTT
CASSEIPDGSDTQYF
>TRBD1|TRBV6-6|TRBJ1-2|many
TGTGCCAGCAGACCCGGGACAGGGCGAGCTAACTATGGCTACACCTTC
CASRPGTGRANYGYTF
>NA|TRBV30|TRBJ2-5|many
TGTGCCTGTGGGTCCTCATTTGGGGAGACCCAGTACTTC
CACGSSFGETQYF
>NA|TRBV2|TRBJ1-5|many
TGTGCCAGCAGTACGTATAGCAATCAGCCCCAGCATTTT
CASSTYSNQPQHF
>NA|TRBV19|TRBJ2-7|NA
TGTGCCAGTAGAATACTAGGGGAAACCTACGAGCAGTACTTC
CASRILGETYEQYF